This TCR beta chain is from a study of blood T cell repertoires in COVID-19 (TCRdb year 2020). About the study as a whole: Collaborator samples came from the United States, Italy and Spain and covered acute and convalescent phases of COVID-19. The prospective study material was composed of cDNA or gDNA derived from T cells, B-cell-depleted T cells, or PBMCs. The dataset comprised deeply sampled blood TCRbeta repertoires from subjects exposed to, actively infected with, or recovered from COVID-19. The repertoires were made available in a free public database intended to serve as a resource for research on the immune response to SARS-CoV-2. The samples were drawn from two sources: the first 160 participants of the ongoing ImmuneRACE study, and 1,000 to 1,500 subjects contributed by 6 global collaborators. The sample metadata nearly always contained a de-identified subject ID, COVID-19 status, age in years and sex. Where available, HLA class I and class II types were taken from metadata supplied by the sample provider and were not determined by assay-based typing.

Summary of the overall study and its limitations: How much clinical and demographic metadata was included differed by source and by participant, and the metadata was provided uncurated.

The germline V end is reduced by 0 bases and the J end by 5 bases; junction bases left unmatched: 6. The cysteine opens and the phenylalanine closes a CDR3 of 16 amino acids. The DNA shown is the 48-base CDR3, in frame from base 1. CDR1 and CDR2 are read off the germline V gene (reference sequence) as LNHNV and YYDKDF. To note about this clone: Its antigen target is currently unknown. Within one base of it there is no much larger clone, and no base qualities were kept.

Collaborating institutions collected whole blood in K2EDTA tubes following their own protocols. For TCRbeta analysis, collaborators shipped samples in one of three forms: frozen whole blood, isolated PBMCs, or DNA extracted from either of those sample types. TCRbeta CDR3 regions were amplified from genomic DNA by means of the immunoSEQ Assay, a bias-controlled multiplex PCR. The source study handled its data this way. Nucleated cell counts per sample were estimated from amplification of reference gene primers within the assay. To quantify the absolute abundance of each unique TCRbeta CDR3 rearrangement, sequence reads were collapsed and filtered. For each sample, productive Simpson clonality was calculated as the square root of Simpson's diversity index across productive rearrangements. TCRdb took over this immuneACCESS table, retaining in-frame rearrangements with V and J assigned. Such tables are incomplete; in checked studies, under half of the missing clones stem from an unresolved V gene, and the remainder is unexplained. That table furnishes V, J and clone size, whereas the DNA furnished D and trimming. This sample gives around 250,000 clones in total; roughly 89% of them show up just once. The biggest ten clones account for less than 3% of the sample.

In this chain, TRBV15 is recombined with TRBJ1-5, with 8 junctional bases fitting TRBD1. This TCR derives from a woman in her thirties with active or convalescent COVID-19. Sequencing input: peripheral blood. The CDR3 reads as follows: CATSRDQGTGYQPQHF. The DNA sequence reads TGTGCCACCAGCAGAGATCAGGGGACAGGATATCAGCCCCAGCATTTT.